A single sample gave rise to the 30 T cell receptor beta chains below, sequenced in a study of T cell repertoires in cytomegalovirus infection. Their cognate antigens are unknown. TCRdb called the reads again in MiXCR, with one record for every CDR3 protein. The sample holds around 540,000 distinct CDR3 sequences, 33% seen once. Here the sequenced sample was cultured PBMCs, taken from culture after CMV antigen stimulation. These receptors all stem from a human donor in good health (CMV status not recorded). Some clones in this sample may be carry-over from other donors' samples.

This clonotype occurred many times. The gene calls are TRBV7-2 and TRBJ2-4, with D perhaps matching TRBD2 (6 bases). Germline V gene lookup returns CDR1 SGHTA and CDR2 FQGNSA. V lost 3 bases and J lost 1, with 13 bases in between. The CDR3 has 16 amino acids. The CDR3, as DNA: TGTGCCAGCAGCTTCTCTAGCGTCACGGCCAAAAACATTCAGTACTTC. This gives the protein CASSFSSVTAKNIQYF.

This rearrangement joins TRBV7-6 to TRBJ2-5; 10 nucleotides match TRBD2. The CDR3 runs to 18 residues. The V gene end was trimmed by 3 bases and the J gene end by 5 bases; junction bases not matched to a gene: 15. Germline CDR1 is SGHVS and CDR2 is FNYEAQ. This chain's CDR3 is CASSLESGLAGAGETQYF. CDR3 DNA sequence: TGTGCCAGCAGCTTGGAATCGGGGCTAGCGGGAGCGGGGGAGACCCAGTACTTC.

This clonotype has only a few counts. The CDR3 DNA reads TGTGCCAGCAGCCCAGGGACTATAAGGGAGACCCAGTACTTC. Encoded protein: CASSPGTIRETQYF. The chain combines TRBV7-8 with TRBJ2-5, with 7 bases fitting TRBD2. Germline CDR1 SGHVS, CDR2 FQNEAQ. The CDR3 is 14 amino acids. The junction had 8 bases not matched to a gene; V was cut back by 5 bases and J by 5 bases.

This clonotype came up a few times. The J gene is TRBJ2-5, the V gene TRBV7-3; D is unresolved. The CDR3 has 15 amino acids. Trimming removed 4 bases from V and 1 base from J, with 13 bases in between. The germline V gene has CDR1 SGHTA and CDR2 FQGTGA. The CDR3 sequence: CASSSRASPQETQYF. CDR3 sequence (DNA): TGTGCCAGCAGCTCCCGGGCGAGTCCCCAAGAGACCCAGTACTTC.

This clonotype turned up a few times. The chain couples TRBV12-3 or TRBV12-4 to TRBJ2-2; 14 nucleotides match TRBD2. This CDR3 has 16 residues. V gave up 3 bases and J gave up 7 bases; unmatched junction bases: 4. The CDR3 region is CASSLGLAGVSGELFF. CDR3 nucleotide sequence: TGTGCCAGCAGTTTGGGACTAGCGGGAGTTAGCGGGGAGCTGTTTTTT.

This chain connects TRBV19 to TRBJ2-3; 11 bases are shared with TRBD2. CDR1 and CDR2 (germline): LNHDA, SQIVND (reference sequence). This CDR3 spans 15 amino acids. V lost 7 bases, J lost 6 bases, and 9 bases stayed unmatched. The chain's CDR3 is CASTETSGTSDTQYF. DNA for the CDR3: TGTGCCAGTACTGAGACTAGCGGGACTTCTGATACGCAGTATTTT.

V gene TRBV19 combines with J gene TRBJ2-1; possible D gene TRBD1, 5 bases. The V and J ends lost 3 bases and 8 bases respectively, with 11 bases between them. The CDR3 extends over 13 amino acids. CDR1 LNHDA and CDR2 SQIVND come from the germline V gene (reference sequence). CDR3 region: CASSISGMHEQFF. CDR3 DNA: TGTGCCAGTAGTATTTCAGGGATGCATGAGCAGTTCTTC. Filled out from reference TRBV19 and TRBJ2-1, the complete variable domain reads DGGITQSPKYLFRKEGQNVTLSCEQNLNHDAMYWYRQDPGQGLRLIYYSQIVNDFQKGDIAEGYSVSREKKESFPLTVTSAQKNPTAFYLCASSISGMHEQFFGPGTRLTVL.

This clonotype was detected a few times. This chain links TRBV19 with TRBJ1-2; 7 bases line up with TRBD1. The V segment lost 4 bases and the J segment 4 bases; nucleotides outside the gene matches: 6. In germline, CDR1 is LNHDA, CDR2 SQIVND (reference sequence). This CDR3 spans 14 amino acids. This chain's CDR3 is CASSKTGNVYGYTF. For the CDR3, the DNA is TGTGCCAGTAGTAAGACAGGGAATGTCTATGGCTACACCTTC.

CDR3 amino acids: CASSLELASHNEQFF. The CDR3 bases are TGTGCCAGCAGCTTAGAACTAGCGTCGCACAATGAGCAGTTCTTC. The chain is built from TRBV7-2 and TRBJ2-1, with TRBD2 identical over 7 bases. The CDR3 is 15 residues long. V lost 1 base to trimming and J lost 5 bases; unmatched junction nucleotides: 5. Germline assignment: CDR1 SGHTA and CDR2 FQGNSA.

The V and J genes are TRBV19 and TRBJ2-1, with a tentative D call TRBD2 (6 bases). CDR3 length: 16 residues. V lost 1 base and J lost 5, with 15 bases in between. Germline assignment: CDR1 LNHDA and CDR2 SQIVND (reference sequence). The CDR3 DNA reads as TGTGCCAGTAGTATAGCCCTAGCGATAGTGAACAATGAGCAGTTCTTC. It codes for CASSIALAIVNNEQFF.

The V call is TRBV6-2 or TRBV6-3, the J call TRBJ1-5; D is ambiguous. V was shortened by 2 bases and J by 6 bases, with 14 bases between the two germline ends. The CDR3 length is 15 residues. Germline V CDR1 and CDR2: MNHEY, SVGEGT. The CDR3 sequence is CASSYEGSAGQPQHF. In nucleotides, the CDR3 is TGTGCCAGCAGTTACGAGGGTTCGGCCGGTCAGCCCCAGCATTTT.

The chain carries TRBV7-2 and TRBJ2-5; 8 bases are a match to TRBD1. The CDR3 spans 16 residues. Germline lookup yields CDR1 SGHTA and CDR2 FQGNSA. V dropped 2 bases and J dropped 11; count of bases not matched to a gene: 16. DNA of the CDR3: TGTGCCAGCAGCTTAATTGGGTCCGGACAGGGTCCTTCGCAGTACTTC. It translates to CASSLIGSGQGPSQYF.

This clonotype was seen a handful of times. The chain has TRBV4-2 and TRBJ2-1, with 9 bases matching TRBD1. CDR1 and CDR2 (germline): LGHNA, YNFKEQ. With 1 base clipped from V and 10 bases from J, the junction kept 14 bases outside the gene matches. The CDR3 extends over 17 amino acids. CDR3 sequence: CASSQVRLGDRDNEQFF. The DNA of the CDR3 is TGTGCCAGCAGCCAAGTCCGTCTCGGGGACAGGGATAACGAGCAGTTCTTC.

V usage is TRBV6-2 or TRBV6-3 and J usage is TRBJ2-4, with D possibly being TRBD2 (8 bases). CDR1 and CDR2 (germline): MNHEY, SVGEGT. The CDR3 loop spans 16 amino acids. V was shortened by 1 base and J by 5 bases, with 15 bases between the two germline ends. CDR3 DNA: TGTGCCAGCAGTTACTTAGCGGGACAGCCAGAAAACATTCAGTACTTC. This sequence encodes CASSYLAGQPENIQYF.

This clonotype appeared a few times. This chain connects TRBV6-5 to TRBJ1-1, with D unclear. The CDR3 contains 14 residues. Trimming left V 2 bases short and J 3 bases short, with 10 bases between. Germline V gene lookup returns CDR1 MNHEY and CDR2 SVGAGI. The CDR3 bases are TGTGCCAGCAGTTACGAAGCAAGAGACACTGAAGCTTTCTTT. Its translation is CASSYEARDTEAFF.

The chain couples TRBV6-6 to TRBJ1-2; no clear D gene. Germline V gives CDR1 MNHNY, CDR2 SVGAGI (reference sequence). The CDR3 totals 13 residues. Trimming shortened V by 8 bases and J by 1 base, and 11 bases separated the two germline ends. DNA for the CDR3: TGTGCCAGCGGGAACAGCCGTAACTATGGCTACACCTTC. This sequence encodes CASGNSRNYGYTF.

CDR3 bases: TGCGCCAGCAGCCCCCCAGTGACAGGGAAAGGAAACACCATATATTTT. It codes for CASSPPVTGKGNTIYF. V gene TRBV4-1 combines with J gene TRBJ1-3; 7 bases align to TRBD1. V shed 4 bases and J 4 bases; nucleotides not matched to a gene: 10. CDR1 is MGHRA, CDR2 YSYEKL, per germline. The CDR3 is made up of 16 amino acids.

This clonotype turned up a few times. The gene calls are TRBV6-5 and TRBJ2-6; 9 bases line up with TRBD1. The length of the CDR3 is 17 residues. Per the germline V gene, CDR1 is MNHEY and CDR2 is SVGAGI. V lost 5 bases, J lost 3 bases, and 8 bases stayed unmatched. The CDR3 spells CASSPEQGAVGANVLTF. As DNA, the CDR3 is TGTGCCAGCAGTCCCGAACAGGGGGCGGTTGGGGCCAACGTCCTGACTTTC.

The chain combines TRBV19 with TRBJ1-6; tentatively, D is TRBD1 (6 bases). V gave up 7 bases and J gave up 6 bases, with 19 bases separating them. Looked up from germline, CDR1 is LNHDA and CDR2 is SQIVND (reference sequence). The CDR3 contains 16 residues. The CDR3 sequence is CASTSLGGLPNSPLHF. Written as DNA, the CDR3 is TGTGCCAGTACCTCGCTGGGGGGCTTACCTAATTCACCCCTCCACTTT.

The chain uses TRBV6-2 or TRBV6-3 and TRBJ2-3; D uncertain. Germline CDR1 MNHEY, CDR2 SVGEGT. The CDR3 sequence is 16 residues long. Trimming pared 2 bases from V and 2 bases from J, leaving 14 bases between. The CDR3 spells CASSYTLVEATDTQYF. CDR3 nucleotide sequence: TGTGCCAGCAGTTACACCCTAGTTGAGGCCACAGATACGCAGTATTTT.

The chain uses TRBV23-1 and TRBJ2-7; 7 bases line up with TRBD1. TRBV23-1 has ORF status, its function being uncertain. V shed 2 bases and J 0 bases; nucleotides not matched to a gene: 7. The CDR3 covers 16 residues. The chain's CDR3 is CASSQTGQRSSYEQYV. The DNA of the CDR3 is TGCGCCAGCAGTCAAACGGGACAGAGGAGCTCCTACGAGCAGTACGTC.

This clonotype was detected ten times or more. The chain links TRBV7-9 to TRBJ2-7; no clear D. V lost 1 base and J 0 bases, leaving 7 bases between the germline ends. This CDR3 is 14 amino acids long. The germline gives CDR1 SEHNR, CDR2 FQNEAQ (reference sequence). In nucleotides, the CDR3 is TGTGCCAGCAGCTTAGGTGTCAGCTCCTACGAGCAGTACTTC. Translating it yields CASSLGVSSYEQYF.

For the CDR3, the DNA is TGTGCCAGCAGCGATGCCGGGACTAGCGGGGACGAGCAGTACTTC. Translation gives CASSDAGTSGDEQYF. The chain combines TRBV6-8 with TRBJ2-7, with 13 positions matching TRBD2. CDR1 and CDR2 (germline): MNHGY, SAAAGT. The CDR3 has 15 amino acids. Trimming removed 6 bases from V and 5 bases from J; junction bases left unmatched: 7.

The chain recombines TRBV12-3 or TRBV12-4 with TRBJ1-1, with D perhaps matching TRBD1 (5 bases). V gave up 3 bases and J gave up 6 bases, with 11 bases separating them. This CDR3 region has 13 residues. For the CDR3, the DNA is TGTGCCAGCAGTTTCGATTGGGGCTCTGAAGCTTTCTTT. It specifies CASSFDWGSEAFF.

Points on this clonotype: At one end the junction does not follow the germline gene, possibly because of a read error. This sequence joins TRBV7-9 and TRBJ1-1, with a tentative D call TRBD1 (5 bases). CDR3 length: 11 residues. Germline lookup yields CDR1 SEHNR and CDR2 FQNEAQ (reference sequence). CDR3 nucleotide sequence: TGTGCCAGCAGCGAGGGACGGTTGCTTGTCTTT. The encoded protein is CASSEGRLLVF.

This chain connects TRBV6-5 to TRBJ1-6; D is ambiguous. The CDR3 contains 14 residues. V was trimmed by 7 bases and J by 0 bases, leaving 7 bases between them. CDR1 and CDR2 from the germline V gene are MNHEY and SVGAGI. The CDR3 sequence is CASTQSSYNSPLHF. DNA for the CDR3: TGTGCCAGCACCCAGAGCTCCTATAATTCACCCCTCCACTTT.

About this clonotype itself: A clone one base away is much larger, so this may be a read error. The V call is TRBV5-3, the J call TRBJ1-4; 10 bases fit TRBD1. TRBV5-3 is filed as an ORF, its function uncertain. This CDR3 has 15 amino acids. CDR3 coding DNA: TGTGCCAGCAGCTCCCGGACAGGGGGGGGTGAAAAACTGTTTTTT. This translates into CASSSRTGGGEKLFF.

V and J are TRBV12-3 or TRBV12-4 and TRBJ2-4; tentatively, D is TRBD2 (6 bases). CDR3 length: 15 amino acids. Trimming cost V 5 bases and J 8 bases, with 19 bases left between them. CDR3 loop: CASSPSGLVGHIQYF. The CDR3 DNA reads TGTGCCAGCAGTCCATCGGGACTGGTAGGGCACATTCAGTACTTC.

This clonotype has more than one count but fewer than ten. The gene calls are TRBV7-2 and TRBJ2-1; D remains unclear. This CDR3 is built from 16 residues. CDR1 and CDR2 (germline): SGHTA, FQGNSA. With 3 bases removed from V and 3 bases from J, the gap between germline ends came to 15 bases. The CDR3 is CASSFFGRTLYNEQFF. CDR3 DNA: TGTGCCAGCAGCTTTTTTGGCAGGACCCTCTACAATGAGCAGTTCTTC.

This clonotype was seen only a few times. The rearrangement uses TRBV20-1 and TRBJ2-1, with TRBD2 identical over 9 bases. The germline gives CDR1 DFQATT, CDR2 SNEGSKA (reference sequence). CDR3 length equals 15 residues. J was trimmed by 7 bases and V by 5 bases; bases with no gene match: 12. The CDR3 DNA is TGCAGTGCTCCCGCCAGCGGGAGGCCGGATAATGAGCAGTTCTTC. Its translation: CSAPASGRPDNEQFF.